The 4 T cell receptor beta chains given below trace back to one sample, sequenced in a study of regulatory and conventional T cells in RAG deficiency. Genomic DNA came from blood regulatory T cells gated CD4+ CD25-high CD127-low. TCRdb's copy holds only in-frame clones and misses some; the assay was immunoSEQ multiplex PCR. The repertoire consists of about 30,000 clones, with about 93% occurring once and the leading ten covering roughly 0.82%. This same sample was also part of a study on regulatory T cells. That study adds: The PCR used 52 TRBV and 13 TRBJ primers.

The sample taken for sequencing was Tregs sorted from blood. Receptor source: a human donor in good health.

This chain connects TRBV9 to TRBJ1-2; no clear D. Trimming cost V 0 bases and J 0 bases, with 9 bases left between them. From germline, CDR1 is SGDLS and CDR2 YYNGEE. The CDR3 totals 15 residues. CDR3 nucleotides: TGTGCCAGCAGCGTAGTAGGCAGACCTAACTATGGCTACACCTTC. This codes for CASSVVGRPNYGYTF.

The chain couples TRBV10-3 to TRBJ2-3; D is unclear. Trimming took 10 bases from V and 1 from J, leaving 15 bases between them. This CDR3 is 14 amino acids long. Germline assignment: CDR1 ENHRY and CDR2 SYGVKD. The CDR3 region has the DNA TGTGCCACTAGGGCTGTTGGAGGCACAGATACGCAGTATTTT. Translating it yields CATRAVGGTDTQYF.

V usage is TRBV7-9 and J usage is TRBJ2-5; 7 nucleotides match TRBD1. Germline V gene sequence: CDR1 SEHNR, CDR2 FQNEAQ (reference sequence). The J segment lost 2 bases and the V segment lost 5 bases, leaving 5 bases of the junction unmatched. This CDR3 has 14 residues. CDR3 residues: CASSDRVGQETQYF. The CDR3 coding sequence is TGTGCCAGCAGCGACAGGGTAGGACAAGAGACCCAGTACTTC.

This chain links TRBV18 with TRBJ2-6, with D unresolved. The germline gives CDR1 KGHSH, CDR2 LQKENI. This CDR3 has 17 amino acids. Trimming removed 4 bases from V and 0 bases from J, with 13 bases in between. CDR3 in amino acids: CASSQRVGDSGANVLTF. The DNA for the CDR3 is TGTGCCAGCTCACAAAGAGTTGGGGACTCTGGGGCCAACGTCCTGACTTTC.